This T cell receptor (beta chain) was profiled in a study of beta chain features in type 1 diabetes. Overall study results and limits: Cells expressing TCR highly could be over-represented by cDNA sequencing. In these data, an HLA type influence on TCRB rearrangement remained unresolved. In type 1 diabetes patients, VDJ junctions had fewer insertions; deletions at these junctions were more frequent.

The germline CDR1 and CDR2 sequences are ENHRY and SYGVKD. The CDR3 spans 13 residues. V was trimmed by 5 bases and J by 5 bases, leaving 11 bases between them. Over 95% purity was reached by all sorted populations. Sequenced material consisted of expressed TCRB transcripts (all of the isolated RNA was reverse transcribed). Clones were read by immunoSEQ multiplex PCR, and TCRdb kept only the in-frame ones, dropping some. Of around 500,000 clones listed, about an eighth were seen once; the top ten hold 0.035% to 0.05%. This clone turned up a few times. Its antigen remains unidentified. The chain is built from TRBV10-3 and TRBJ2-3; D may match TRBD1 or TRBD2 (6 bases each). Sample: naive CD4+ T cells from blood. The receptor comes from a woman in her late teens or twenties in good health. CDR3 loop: CAISTGAGDTQYF. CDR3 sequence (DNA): TGTGCCATCAGTACGGGGGCGGGAGATACGCAGTATTTT.